The rows below give T cell receptor beta chains drawn from one sample of a study of metastatic and nonmetastatic thyroid tumors. MiXCR reprocessed the PCR reads for TCRdb. The sample gives about 7,400 clones, 25% to 35% of which show up once; roughly 27% is in the top ten. The sequenced material came from adjacent normal tissue. The source is a male donor with papillary thyroid cancer or a benign thyroid nodule (not recorded which). Some clones in this sample may be carry-over from other donors' samples. The CDR3 runs from the conserved cysteine through the conserved F or W. The order of the fields is CDR3 protein, CDR3 DNA, clone size, V gene, D gene, J gene. D genes are given only for firm matches. Not every row has a clone size; where given, it reads once, few, many or a size class.

CDR3: CASSLSGSETQYF; DNA: TGTGCCAGCAGCTTGTCCGGGAGTGAGACCCAGTACTTC; size: few; V: TRBV5-4; D: NA; J: TRBJ2-5
CDR3: CSARDHIGGNTEAFF; DNA: TGCAGTGCTAGAGATCACATAGGGGGTAACACTGAAGCTTTCTTT; size: few; V: TRBV20-1; D: NA; J: TRBJ1-1
CDR3: CASSPGTSGIVYQETQYF; DNA: TGTGCCAGCAGTCCCGGGACTAGCGGGATAGTGTACCAAGAGACTCAGTACTTC; size: many; V: TRBV27; D: TRBD2; J: TRBJ2-5
CDR3: CASTPRNYGYTF; DNA: TGTGCCTCCACACCCCGGAACTATGGCTACACCTTC; size: medium-sized; V: TRBV28; D: NA; J: TRBJ1-2
CDR3: CASSFRDRPYEQYF; DNA: TGTGCCAGCAGCTTCCGGGACAGACCCTACGAGCAGTACTTC; size: medium-sized; V: TRBV13; D: TRBD1; J: TRBJ2-7
CDR3: CSAPGTLRAEAFF; DNA: TGCAGTGCCCCCGGGACCTTAAGGGCTGAAGCTTTCTTT; size: medium-sized; V: TRBV20-1; D: NA; J: TRBJ1-1
CDR3: CASTPGKGEQYF; DNA: TGCGCCAGCACCCCGGGGAAGGGGGAGCAGTACTTC; size: few; V: TRBV10-2; D: NA; J: TRBJ2-7
CDR3: CASSPPTSSHTQYF; DNA: TGTGCCAGCAGTCCACCGACTTCCTCACATACGCAGTATTTT; size: few; V: TRBV28; D: NA; J: TRBJ2-3
CDR3: CASSFYLTGDGYTF; DNA: TGTGCCAGCAGCTTCTACCTAACAGGGGATGGCTACACCTTC; size: medium-sized; V: TRBV7-2; D: TRBD1; J: TRBJ1-2
CDR3: CASGKGDNSPLHF; DNA: TGTGCCAGCGGAAAGGGGGATAATTCACCCCTCCACTTT; size: NA; V: TRBV6-1; D: NA; J: TRBJ1-6
CDR3: CASSPLGQGNTEAFF; DNA: TGTGCCAGCTCACCACTGGGACAGGGAAACACTGAAGCTTTCTTT; size: many; V: TRBV18; D: TRBD1; J: TRBJ1-1
CDR3: CASSITGTGEALF; DNA: TGTGCCAGTAGTATAACCGGGACAGGGGAAGCTTTATTT; size: few; V: TRBV19; D: TRBD1; J: TRBJ1-1
CDR3: CASRSPGELFF; DNA: TGTGCCAGCAGAAGTCCCGGGGAGCTGTTTTTT; size: NA; V: TRBV12-3/TRBV12-4; D: NA; J: TRBJ2-2
CDR3: CASRPGTGPQPQHF; DNA: TGCGCCAGCAGGCCCGGGACAGGGCCTCAGCCCCAGCATTTT; size: medium-sized; V: TRBV5-1; D: TRBD1; J: TRBJ1-5
CDR3: CASSSRLNMYEQYF; DNA: TGTGCCAGCAGCTCTAGATTAAATATGTACGAGCAGTACTTC; size: NA; V: TRBV6-2/TRBV6-3; D: NA; J: TRBJ2-7
CDR3: CASSLGPVGALETQYF; DNA: TGCGCCAGCAGCTTGGGACCGGTGGGGGCTTTAGAGACCCAGTACTTC; size: medium-sized; V: TRBV5-1; D: NA; J: TRBJ2-5
CDR3: CASSSTVVPQETQYF; DNA: TGCGCCAGCAGCTCTACAGTCGTGCCCCAAGAGACCCAGTACTTC; size: NA; V: TRBV5-1; D: NA; J: TRBJ2-5
CDR3: CASSPLPSGRASYTGELFF; DNA: TGTGCCAGCTCACCACTCCCAAGCGGGAGGGCCTCGTACACCGGGGAGCTGTTTTTT; size: few; V: TRBV18; D: TRBD2; J: TRBJ2-2
CDR3: CASSLGASMGEQYF; DNA: TGTGCCAGCAGCTTAGGGGCCAGCATGGGCGAGCAATACTTC; size: NA; V: TRBV7-6; D: NA; J: TRBJ2-7
CDR3: CASVPGPTGELFF; DNA: TGCGCCAGCGTCCCAGGACCCACCGGGGAGCTGTTTTTT; size: NA; V: TRBV5-1; D: NA; J: TRBJ2-2